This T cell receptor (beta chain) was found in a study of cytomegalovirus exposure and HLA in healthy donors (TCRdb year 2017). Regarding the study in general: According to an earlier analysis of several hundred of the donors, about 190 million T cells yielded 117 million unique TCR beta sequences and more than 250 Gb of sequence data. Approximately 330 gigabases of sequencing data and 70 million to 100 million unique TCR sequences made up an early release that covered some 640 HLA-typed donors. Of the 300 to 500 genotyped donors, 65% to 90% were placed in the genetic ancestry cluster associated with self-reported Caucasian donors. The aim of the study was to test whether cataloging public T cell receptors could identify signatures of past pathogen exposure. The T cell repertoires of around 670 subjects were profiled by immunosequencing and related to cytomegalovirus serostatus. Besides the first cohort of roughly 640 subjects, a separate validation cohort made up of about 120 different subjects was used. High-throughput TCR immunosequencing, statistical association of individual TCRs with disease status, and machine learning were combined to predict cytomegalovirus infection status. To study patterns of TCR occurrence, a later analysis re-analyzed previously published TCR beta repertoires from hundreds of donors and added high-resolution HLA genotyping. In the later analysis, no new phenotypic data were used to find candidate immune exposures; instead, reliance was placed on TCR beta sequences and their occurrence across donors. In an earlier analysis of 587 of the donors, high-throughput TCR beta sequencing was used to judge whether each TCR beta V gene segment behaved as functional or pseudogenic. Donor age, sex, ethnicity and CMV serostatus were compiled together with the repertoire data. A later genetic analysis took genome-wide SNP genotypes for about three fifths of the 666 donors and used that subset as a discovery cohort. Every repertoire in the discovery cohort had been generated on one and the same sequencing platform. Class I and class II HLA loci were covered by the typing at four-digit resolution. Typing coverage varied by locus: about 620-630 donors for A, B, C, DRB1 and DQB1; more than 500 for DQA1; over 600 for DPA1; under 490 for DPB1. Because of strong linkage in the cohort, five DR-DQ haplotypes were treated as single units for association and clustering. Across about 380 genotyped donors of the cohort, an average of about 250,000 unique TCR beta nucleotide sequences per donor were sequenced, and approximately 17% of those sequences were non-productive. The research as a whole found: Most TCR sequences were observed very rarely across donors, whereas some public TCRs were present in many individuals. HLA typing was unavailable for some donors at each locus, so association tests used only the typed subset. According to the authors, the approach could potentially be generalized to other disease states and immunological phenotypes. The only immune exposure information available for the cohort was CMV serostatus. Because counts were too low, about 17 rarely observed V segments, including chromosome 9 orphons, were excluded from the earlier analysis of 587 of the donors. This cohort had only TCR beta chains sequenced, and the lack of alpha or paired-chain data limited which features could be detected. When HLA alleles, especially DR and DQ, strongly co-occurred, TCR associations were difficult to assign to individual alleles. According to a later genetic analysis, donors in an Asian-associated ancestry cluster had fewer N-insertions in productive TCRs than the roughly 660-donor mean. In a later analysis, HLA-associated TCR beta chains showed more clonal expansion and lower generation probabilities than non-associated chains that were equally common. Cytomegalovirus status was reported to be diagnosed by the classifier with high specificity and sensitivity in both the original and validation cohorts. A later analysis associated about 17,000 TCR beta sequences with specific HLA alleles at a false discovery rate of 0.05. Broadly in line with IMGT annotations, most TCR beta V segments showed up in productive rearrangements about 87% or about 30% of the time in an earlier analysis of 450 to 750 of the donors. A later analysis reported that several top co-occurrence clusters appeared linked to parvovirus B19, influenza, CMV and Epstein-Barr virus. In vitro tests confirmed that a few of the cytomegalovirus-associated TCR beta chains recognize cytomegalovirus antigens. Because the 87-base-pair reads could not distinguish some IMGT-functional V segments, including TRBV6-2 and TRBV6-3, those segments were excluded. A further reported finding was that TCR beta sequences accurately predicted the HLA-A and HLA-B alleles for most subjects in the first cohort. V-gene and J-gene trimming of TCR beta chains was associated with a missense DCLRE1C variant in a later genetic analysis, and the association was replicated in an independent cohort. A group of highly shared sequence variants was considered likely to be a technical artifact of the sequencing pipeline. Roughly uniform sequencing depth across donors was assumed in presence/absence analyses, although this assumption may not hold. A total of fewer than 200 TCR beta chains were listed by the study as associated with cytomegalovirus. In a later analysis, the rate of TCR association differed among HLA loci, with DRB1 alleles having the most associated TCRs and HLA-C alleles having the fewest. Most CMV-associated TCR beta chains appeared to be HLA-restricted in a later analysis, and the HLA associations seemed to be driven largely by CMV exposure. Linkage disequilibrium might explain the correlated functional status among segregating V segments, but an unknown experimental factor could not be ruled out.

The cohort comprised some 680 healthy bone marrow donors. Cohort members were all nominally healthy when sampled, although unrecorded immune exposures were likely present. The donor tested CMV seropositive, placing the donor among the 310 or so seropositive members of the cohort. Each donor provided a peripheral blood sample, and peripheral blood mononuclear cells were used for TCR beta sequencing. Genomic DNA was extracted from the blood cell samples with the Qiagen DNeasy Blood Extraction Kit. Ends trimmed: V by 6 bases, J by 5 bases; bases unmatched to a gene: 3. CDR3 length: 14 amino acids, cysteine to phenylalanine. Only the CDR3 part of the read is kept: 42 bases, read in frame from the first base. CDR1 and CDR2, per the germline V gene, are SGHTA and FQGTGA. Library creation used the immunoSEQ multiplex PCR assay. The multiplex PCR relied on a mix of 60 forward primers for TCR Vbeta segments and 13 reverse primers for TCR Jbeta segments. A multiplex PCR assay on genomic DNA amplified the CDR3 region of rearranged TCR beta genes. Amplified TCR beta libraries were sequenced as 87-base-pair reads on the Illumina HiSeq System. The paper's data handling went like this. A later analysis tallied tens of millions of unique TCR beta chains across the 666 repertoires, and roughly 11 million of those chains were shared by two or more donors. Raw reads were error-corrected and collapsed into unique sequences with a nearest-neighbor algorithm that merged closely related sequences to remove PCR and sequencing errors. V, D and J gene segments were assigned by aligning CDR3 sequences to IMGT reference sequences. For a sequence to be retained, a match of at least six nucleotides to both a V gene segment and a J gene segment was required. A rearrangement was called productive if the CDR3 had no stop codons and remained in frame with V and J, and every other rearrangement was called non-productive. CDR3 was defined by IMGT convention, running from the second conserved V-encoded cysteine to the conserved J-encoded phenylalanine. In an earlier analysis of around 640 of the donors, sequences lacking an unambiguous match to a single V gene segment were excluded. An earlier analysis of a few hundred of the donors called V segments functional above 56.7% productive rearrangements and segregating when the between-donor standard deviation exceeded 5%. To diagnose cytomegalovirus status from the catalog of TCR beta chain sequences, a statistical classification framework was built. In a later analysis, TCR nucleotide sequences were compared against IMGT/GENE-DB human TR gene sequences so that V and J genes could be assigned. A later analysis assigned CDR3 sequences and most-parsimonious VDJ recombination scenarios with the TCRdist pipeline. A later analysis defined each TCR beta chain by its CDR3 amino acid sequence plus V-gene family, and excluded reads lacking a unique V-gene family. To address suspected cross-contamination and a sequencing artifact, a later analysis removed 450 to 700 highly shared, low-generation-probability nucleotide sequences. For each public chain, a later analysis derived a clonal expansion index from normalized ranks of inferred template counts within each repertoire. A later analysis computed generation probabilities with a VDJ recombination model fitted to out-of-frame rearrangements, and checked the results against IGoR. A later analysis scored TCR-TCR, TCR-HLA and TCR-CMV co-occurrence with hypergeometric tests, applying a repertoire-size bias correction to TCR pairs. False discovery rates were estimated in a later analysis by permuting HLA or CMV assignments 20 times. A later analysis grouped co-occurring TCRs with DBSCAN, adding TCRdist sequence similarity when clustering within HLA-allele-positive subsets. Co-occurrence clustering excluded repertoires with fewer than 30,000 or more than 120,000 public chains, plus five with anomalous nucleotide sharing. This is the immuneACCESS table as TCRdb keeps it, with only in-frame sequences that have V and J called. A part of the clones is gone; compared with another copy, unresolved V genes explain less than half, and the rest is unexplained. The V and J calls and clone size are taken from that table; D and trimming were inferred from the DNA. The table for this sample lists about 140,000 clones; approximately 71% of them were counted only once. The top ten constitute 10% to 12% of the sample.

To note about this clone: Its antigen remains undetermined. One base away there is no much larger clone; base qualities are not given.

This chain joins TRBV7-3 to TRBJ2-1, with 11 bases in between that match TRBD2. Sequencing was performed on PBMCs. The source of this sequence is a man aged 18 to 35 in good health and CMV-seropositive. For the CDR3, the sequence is CASSSGRANNEQFF. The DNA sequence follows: TGTGCCAGCAGTAGCGGGAGGGCGAACAATGAGCAGTTCTTC.